Described below is a single TCR beta chain sequence and its context. The antigen is not known. The investigators amplified TCR beta CDR3 regions from RNA transcripts. Primed by the HTBI set, a first-round RT-PCR was run on the TCR CDR3. A single record per CDR3 protein comes from TCRdb applying MiXCR to the multiplex PCR reads. The sample carries 600,000 or so distinct CDR3 sequences, 46% recorded once. The CDR3 is made up of 15 amino acids. The germline V and J ends were trimmed by 0 bases and 0 bases, with 6 bases remaining between them. Germline V gives CDR1 SGDLS, CDR2 YYNGEE. The record originates from a study of T cells in Graves' hyperthyroidism and ophthalmopathy. Regarding the study as a whole: Ophthalmopathy was predicted by the model a median of around 5.9 months ahead of onset. Ophthalmopathy cases were set apart from stable hyperthyroidism by a 13 V-J model.

The source is a woman aged 18 to 35 with Graves' hyperthyroidism. The source material was peripheral blood or thyroid tissue (not recorded which). V usage is TRBV9 and J usage is TRBJ2-2, with D unresolved. CDR3 nucleotides: TGTGCCAGCAGCGTAGGGGCTGCGAACACCGGGGAGCTGTTTTTT. It is translated as CASSVGAANTGELFF.